This TCR beta chain was retrieved from a study of cytomegalovirus exposure and HLA in healthy donors. The wider study: Roughly 170 million T cells yielded 100 million or so unique TCR beta sequences in earlier analysis. An early data release held approximately 80 million unique TCRs from HLA-typed donors.

This clone was seen a handful of times. The antigen is undetermined. Whole-study results and caveats: The only immune exposure information that was available was CMV serostatus.

PCR amplification relied on 60 Vbeta primers (plus 13 Jbeta primers). The repertoire was sequenced with immunoSEQ multiplex PCR; TCRdb's copy has only in-frame clones and lacks some. There are around 150,000 clones in the sample; approximately 71% occur only once, and 4.5% lies in the top ten. V gave up 8 bases and J gave up 4 bases; unmatched junction bases: 8. This CDR3 has 14 residues. In germline, CDR1 is LNHDA, CDR2 SQIVND (reference sequence). Regarding donors, all were healthy bone marrow donors. The rearrangement links TRBV19 to TRBJ1-2; TRBD1 matches at 9 bases. Sequences were obtained from PBMCs. This TCR was sampled from a woman aged 18-30 years in good health and CMV-seropositive. CDR3 residues: CASRRTGVGYGYTF. As DNA, the CDR3 is TGTGCCAGTCGACGGACAGGGGTTGGCTATGGCTACACCTTC. The full variable domain, rest sourced from reference TRBV19 and TRBJ1-2, is DGGITQSPKYLFRKEGQNVTLSCEQNLNHDAMYWYRQDPGQGLRLIYYSQIVNDFQKGDIAEGYSVSREKKESFPLTVTSAQKNPTAFYLCASRRTGVGYGYTFGSGTRLTVV.